A single sample is the source of the 28 T cell receptor beta chains below, sequenced in a study of blood T cell repertoires in COVID-19. Method: immunoSEQ multiplex PCR; TCRdb's copy keeps in-frame clones and lacks some. The sample yields a few hundred thousand clones, about 84% seen once. The material sequenced was peripheral blood. The source is a woman between 45 and 65 years old with acute or convalescent COVID-19.

The chain employs TRBV6-6 and TRBJ2-7; TRBD2 aligns across 7 bases. This CDR3 region has 15 residues. Trimming at V came to 5 bases and at J to 0 bases, leaving 7 bases not matched to a gene. CDR1 and CDR2 (germline): MNHNY, SVGAGI (reference sequence). DNA of the CDR3: TGTGCCAGCAGTCGAACTAGCGCGAGCTCCTACGAGCAGTACTTC. Its protein product is CASSRTSASSYEQYF.

V usage is TRBV7-9 and J usage is TRBJ2-7; 9 bases map to TRBD1. CDR3 length: 14 residues. Germline CDR1 SEHNR, CDR2 FQNEAQ (reference sequence). Germline trimming cut 5 bases from V and 5 bases from J; bases unmatched to any gene: 7. The CDR3 bases are TGTGCCAGCAGCACCGGACAGGGGTCTGACGAGCAGTACTTC. Amino acid sequence: CASSTGQGSDEQYF.

The J gene is TRBJ1-1, the V gene TRBV27, with TRBD1 identical over 7 bases. Germline V lookup: CDR1 MNHEY, CDR2 SMNVEV (reference sequence). This CDR3 has 13 amino acids. V shed 5 bases and J 6 bases; nucleotides not matched to a gene: 6. The CDR3 region is CASSLEGASEAFF. Here the CDR3 DNA reads TGTGCCAGCAGTCTCGAGGGGGCTTCTGAAGCTTTCTTT.

The gene calls are TRBV27 and TRBJ2-5, with 7 bases fitting TRBD2. The CDR3 runs to 17 residues. The V gene end was trimmed by 4 bases and the J gene end by 0 bases; junction bases not matched to a gene: 11. Germline assignment: CDR1 MNHEY and CDR2 SMNVEV (reference sequence). CDR3 DNA: TGTGCCAGCAGTTCCACCGGGACCGGGAGGTACCAAGAGACCCAGTACTTC. As protein: CASSSTGTGRYQETQYF.

In the case of this clone: The sample holds other DNA sequences that translate to the same CDR3. V gene TRBV3-1 (or the pseudogene TRBV3-2) combines with J gene TRBJ2-5; weak D call: TRBD2 (5 bases). V dropped 3 bases and J dropped 2 bases, with 7 bases sitting between them. Germline-derived CDR1 and CDR2 are LGHDT and YNNKEL (reference sequence). The CDR3 totals 13 residues. In DNA, the CDR3 is TGTGCCAGCAGCCAGGGGAGACAAGAGACCCAGTACTTC. Its protein is CASSQGRQETQYF.

The chain uses TRBV21-1 and TRBJ2-7; the table gives TRBD2 as D, unverified against the DNA. TRBV21-1 is an annotated pseudogene. The CDR3 is 13 amino acids. CDR3 protein: CASSKALENEQYF. The CDR3 DNA sequence: TGTGCCAGCAGCAAAGCTCTTGAGAACGAGCAGTACTTC.

In its sample, this clone was seen a few times. This sequence joins TRBV11-1 and TRBJ2-1, with 7 positions matching TRBD2. V shed 5 bases, J shed 7 bases, and the junction held 11 bases outside the gene matches. The CDR3 sequence is 15 residues long. Germline CDR1 and CDR2: SGHAT and FQDESV (reference sequence). CDR3 sequence: CASSLSSGRQNEQFF. The DNA of the CDR3 is TGTGCCAGCAGCCTCTCTAGCGGTCGCCAAAATGAGCAGTTCTTC.

This clone has only a few counts. The rearrangement uses TRBV6-6 and TRBJ2-5, with 15 bases that match TRBD2. CDR3 length: 16 amino acids. In germline, CDR1 is MNHNY, CDR2 SVGAGI (reference sequence). The ends lost 3 bases at V and 6 bases at J; junction bases unmatched: 5. CDR3 in DNA: TGTGCCAGCAGTTATGAGGGGACTAGCGGGAGGAAGACCCAGTACTTC. Its protein product is CASSYEGTSGRKTQYF.

This sequence joins TRBV18 and TRBJ1-2; 7 bases line up with TRBD1. V lost 4 bases and J lost 3; bases outside the gene matches: 8. CDR1 is KGHSH and CDR2 is LQKENI in the germline V gene. The CDR3 loop spans 15 amino acids. CDR3 coding DNA: TGTGCCAGCTCACAACGACAGGGTATCGACTATGGCTACACCTTC. Protein sequence: CASSQRQGIDYGYTF.

This clone was counted between two and nine times. V gene TRBV5-4 combines with J gene TRBJ2-5; 7 bases are a match to TRBD2. CDR1 and CDR2 (germline): SGHNT, YYREEE (reference sequence). The CDR3 sequence is 15 residues long. V lost 10 bases, J lost 0 bases, and 12 bases stayed unmatched. Written as DNA, the CDR3 is TGTGCCGCCAGTCTAGCTAGCGGATACCAAGAGACCCAGTACTTC. This gives the protein CAASLASGYQETQYF.

The genes are TRBV30 and TRBJ2-7; D unresolved. CDR3 size: 11 residues. Germline V lookup: CDR1 GTSNPN, CDR2 SVGIG (reference sequence). V was clipped by 1 base and J by 3 bases, with 4 bases between them. CDR3 region: CAWSGGYEQYF. In nucleotides, the CDR3 is TGTGCCTGGAGTGGCGGCTACGAGCAGTACTTC.

J is TRBJ2-1 and V is TRBV28; 9 nucleotides match TRBD2. There are 14 residues in the CDR3. Per germline, CDR1 MDHEN and CDR2 SYDVKM. The V gene end was trimmed by 6 bases and the J gene end by 10 bases; junction bases not matched to a gene: 10. The CDR3 sequence is CASRAFSGRGEQFF. Written as DNA, the CDR3 is TGTGCCAGCAGGGCATTTAGCGGGAGAGGGGAGCAGTTCTTC. Using reference TRBV28 and TRBJ2-1 for the parts outside the CDR3, the full variable domain is DVKVTQSSRYLVKRTGEKVFLECVQDMDHENMFWYRQDPGLGLRLIYFSYDVKMKEKGDIPEGYSVSREKKERFSLILESASTNQTSMYLCASRAFSGRGEQFFGPGTRLTVL.

This sequence joins TRBV5-1 and TRBJ2-5; D perhaps matches TRBD2 (5 bases). Germline V gene data show CDR1 as SGHRS and CDR2 as YFSETQ. V was cut by 0 bases and J by 2 bases, with 8 bases left in between. The CDR3 covers 14 residues. CDR3 amino acids: CASSLAGLQETQYF. CDR3 in DNA: TGCGCCAGCAGCTTGGCTGGACTTCAAGAGACCCAGTACTTC.

The chain joins TRBV5-1 to TRBJ2-5; 10 bases align to TRBD1. The CDR3 contains 15 residues. Germline V gene data show CDR1 as SGHRS and CDR2 as YFSETQ. J gave up 3 bases and V 0 bases, and 2 bases lay outside the gene matches. The CDR3 is CASSLGTGGEETQYF. In DNA form, the CDR3 reads TGCGCCAGCAGCTTGGGGACAGGGGGTGAAGAGACCCAGTACTTC.

The V gene is TRBV6-1, the J gene TRBJ2-4, with TRBD2 as a possible D gene (6 bases). Germline CDR1 reads MNHNS; CDR2 reads SASEGT. The CDR3 loop spans 19 amino acids. Trimming stripped 4 bases from V and 0 bases from J, with 22 bases between. The CDR3 DNA reads TGTGCCAGCAGTGGTGAAAGCGGGCGGGACGGTCTAGCCAAAAACATTCAGTACTTC. Amino acids: CASSGESGRDGLAKNIQYF.

The chain couples TRBV28 to TRBJ1-1; TRBD1 is a possible D gene (6 bases). This CDR3 contains 20 residues. The V and J ends lost 1 base and 1 base respectively, with 25 bases between them. Germline lookup yields CDR1 MDHEN and CDR2 SYDVKM. CDR3 region: CASSLSTLHQGMFGNTEAFF. Here the CDR3 DNA reads TGTGCCAGCAGTTTATCGACACTTCACCAGGGGATGTTCGGGAACACTGAAGCTTTCTTT.

The chain is built from TRBV7-3 and TRBJ2-1; TRBD1 agrees at 8 bases. The V gene end was trimmed by 1 base and the J gene end by 6 bases; junction bases not matched to a gene: 8. This CDR3 spans 16 amino acids. CDR1 and CDR2 (germline): SGHTA, FQGTGA. In DNA form, the CDR3 reads TGTGCCAGCAGCTTAATCGGACAGGGAAGGATCAATGAGCAGTTCTTC. Translation gives CASSLIGQGRINEQFF. Looking up the rest from reference TRBV7-3 and TRBJ2-1 gives the full variable domain: GAGVSQTPSNKVTEKGKYVELRCDPISGHTALYWYRQSLGQGPEFLIYFQGTGAADDSGLPNDRFFAVRPEGSVSTLKIQRTERGDSAVYLCASSLIGQGRINEQFFGPGTRLTVL.

The rearrangement uses TRBV19 and TRBJ1-2; 7 bases are shared with TRBD1. V lost 8 bases, J lost 13 bases, and 16 bases stayed unmatched. The germline V gene encodes CDR1 LNHDA and CDR2 SQIVND (reference sequence). The CDR3 covers 13 residues. CDR3 protein: CASEPRDRPGRTF. CDR3 DNA sequence: TGTGCCAGTGAGCCTCGGGACAGACCTGGGCGCACCTTC.

In its sample, this clone was seen a few times. This chain joins TRBV21-1 and TRBJ2-7; no DNA check was done on the table's D call, TRBD2. TRBV21-1 constitutes a pseudogene. The CDR3 extends over 19 amino acids. CDR3 nucleotides: TGTGCCAGCAGCATTCCCCCAATCCTAGTAGGACTAACCTCCTACGAGCAGTACTTC. Translation: CASSIPPILVGLTSYEQYF.

The genes are TRBV7-7 and TRBJ2-5; TRBD1 matches 8 bases. Per the germline V gene, CDR1 is SSHAT and CDR2 is FNYEAQ (reference sequence). Trimming took 1 base from V and 2 from J; bases not matched to a gene: 3. The CDR3 consists of 15 residues. CDR3 in DNA: TGTGCCAGCAGCTTAGAGGGACAGGCACAAGAGACCCAGTACTTC. Translated, it gives CASSLEGQAQETQYF.

This chain links TRBV6-1 with TRBJ1-2; D is unresolved. This CDR3 contains 15 residues. The germline CDR1 and CDR2 sequences are MNHNS and SASEGT. The V end was cut by 0 bases, the J end by 4 bases, with 12 bases between. Here the CDR3 reads CASSEAGGRFYGYTF. The CDR3 DNA reads as TGTGCCAGCAGTGAAGCCGGAGGCCGCTTCTATGGCTACACCTTC.

The chain carries TRBV5-1 and TRBJ2-2; possibly TRBD1 for D (6 bases). V was trimmed by 0 bases and J by 4 bases, leaving 10 bases between them. CDR1 is SGHRS and CDR2 is YFSETQ in the germline V gene. This CDR3 is built from 15 residues. For the CDR3, the DNA is TGCGCCAGCAGCTTGGCAGCCAGGGGCACCGGGGAGCTGTTTTTT. The encoded protein is CASSLAARGTGELFF.

The chain couples TRBV5-1 to TRBJ2-5, with a tentative D call TRBD2 (5 bases). V was shortened by 1 base and J by 3 bases, with 13 bases between the two germline ends. This CDR3 spans 15 amino acids. The germline V gene has CDR1 SGHRS and CDR2 YFSETQ. CDR3 DNA sequence: TGCGCCAGCAGCTTGTCGTCCGGGATTGAAGAGACCCAGTACTTC. Translated: CASSLSSGIEETQYF.

This rearrangement joins TRBV28 to TRBJ1-2, with 9 bases that match TRBD1. With 5 bases clipped from V and 8 bases from J, the junction kept 9 bases outside the gene matches. This CDR3 is built from 14 residues. Germline V CDR1 and CDR2: MDHEN, SYDVKM. CDR3 DNA sequence: TGTGCCAGCAGTCCCGGGACAGGGTTTGGCGGCTACACCTTC. This sequence encodes CASSPGTGFGGYTF.

The chain recombines TRBV5-1 with TRBJ1-5, with TRBD1 matching over 8 bases. This CDR3 has 15 residues. Germline V lookup: CDR1 SGHRS, CDR2 YFSETQ. The junction had 8 bases not matched to a gene; V was cut back by 4 bases and J by 5 bases. The CDR3 sequence: CASSAGTGQDQPQHF. CDR3 bases: TGCGCCAGCAGCGCCGGGACAGGTCAGGATCAGCCCCAGCATTTT.

The chain has TRBV6-6 and TRBJ1-5; perhaps TRBD1 as D (6 bases). CDR1 MNHNY and CDR2 SVGAGI come from the germline V gene (reference sequence). This CDR3 has 13 residues. V lost 7 bases and J lost 6, with 13 bases in between. The CDR3 sequence is CASNQGLGQPQHF. In DNA form, the CDR3 reads TGTGCCAGCAACCAGGGGCTCGGTCAGCCCCAGCATTTT.

J is TRBJ2-1 and V is TRBV18, with 8 nucleotides matching TRBD2. The V segment lost 2 bases and the J segment 8 bases; nucleotides outside the gene matches: 14. This CDR3 contains 17 residues. Germline V gives CDR1 KGHSH, CDR2 LQKENI. The CDR3 here is CASSPAIRIAGYDEQFF. The CDR3 coding sequence is TGTGCCAGCTCACCAGCAATAAGGATAGCGGGATACGATGAGCAGTTCTTC.

The genes are TRBV10-1 and TRBJ2-7; 7 bases are a match to TRBD2. Per the germline V gene, CDR1 is WNHNN and CDR2 is SYGVQD (reference sequence). The CDR3 is 14 amino acids. After removal of 8 bases from V and 0 bases from J, the junction contained 7 bases not matched to a gene. The CDR3 reads CASPSGVSSYEQYF. The CDR3 bases are TGCGCCAGCCCCAGCGGGGTTAGCTCCTACGAGCAGTACTTC.